This T cell receptor beta chain was captured in a study of blood T cell repertoires in COVID-19. Germline CDR1 MGHRA, CDR2 YSYEKL. CDR3 length: 17 amino acids. With V trimmed by 3 bases and J by 9 bases, 11 bases remained unmatched. The method was immunoSEQ multiplex PCR; TCRdb's version includes in-frame clones alone and lacks a portion of them. This sample has approximately 210,000 clones; approximately 94% occur once, and the top ten carry 0.6% to 0.9%. Sample: peripheral blood. The sequence was obtained from a man aged 25 to 40 with COVID-19, enrolled during active disease. V usage is TRBV4-1 and J usage is TRBJ1-6, with TRBD1 matching 10 bases. CDR3 loop: CASSHSRARDRGSPLHF. In DNA form, the CDR3 reads TGCGCCAGCAGCCACTCACGTGCCCGGGACAGGGGTTCACCCCTCCACTTT.